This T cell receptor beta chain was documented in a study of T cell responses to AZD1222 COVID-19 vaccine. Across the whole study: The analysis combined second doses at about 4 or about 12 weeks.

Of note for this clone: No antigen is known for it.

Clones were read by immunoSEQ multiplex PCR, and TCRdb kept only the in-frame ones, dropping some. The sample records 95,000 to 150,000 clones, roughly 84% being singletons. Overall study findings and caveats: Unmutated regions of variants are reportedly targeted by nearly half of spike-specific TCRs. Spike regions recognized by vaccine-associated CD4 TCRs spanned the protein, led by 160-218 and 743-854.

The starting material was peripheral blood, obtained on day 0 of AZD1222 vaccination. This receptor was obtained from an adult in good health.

The CDR3: CASRRAGYEQYF. The CDR3, as DNA: TGTGCCAGCAGGAGGGCCGGCTACGAGCAGTACTTC. V is TRBV2 and J is TRBJ2-7; tentative D call: TRBD2 (5 bases). Trimming removed 6 bases from V and 3 bases from J, with 9 bases in between. The germline CDR1 and CDR2 sequences are SNHLY and FYNNEI. The length of the CDR3 is 12 residues.